This is a list of T cell receptor beta chains from one sample in a study of blood T cells in healthy people across ages. TCRdb reanalysed the 5' RACE reads using MiXCR and keeps one entry per CDR3 protein. The sample carries about 800,000 distinct CDR3 sequences, roughly 25% recorded once. The sample was also linked to a second study, of T cells of mothers and their children.

The sequenced sample consisted of blood. The receptor source for this set is a boy aged 10-17 years in good health. Each CDR3 is given with its conserved first and last residue. The order of the fields is V gene, clone size, J gene, D gene, CDR3 DNA, CDR3 protein. A D gene is named only where the DNA matches it firmly. Some rows have no size entry. The others give once, few or many, or a class for an expanded clone.

V: TRBV5-1; size: NA; J: TRBJ1-1; D: NA; DNA: TGCGCCAGCAGCTCCGCACAGGGATGGGACACTGAAGCTTTCTTT; CDR3: CASSSAQGWDTEAFF
V: TRBV28; size: many; J: TRBJ2-1; D: TRBD2; DNA: TGTGCCAGCAGTTTGCCCGGGACTAGCTCCTACAATGAGCAGTTCTTC; CDR3: CASSLPGTSSYNEQFF
V: TRBV18; size: NA; J: TRBJ1-1; D: NA; DNA: TGTGCCTGCTCACCATATAAGGGGACTGAAGCTTTCTTT; CDR3: CACSPYKGTEAFF
V: TRBV20-1; size: few; J: TRBJ2-1; D: NA; DNA: TGCAGTGCTAGACCCTCAGGGGATGAGCAGTTCTTC; CDR3: CSARPSGDEQFF
V: TRBV15; size: NA; J: TRBJ1-6; D: NA; DNA: TGTGCCACCAGGCAGGCCAATTCACCCCTCCACTTT; CDR3: CATRQANSPLHF
V: TRBV29-1; size: NA; J: TRBJ1-2; D: NA; DNA: TGCAGCGTTGCTGAGGGTTTTAACTATGGCTACACCTTC; CDR3: CSVAEGFNYGYTF
V: TRBV5-1; size: few; J: TRBJ2-4; D: NA; DNA: TGCGCCAGCAGCGGGTCCAAAAACATTCAGTACTTC; CDR3: CASSGSKNIQYF
V: TRBV7-2; size: few; J: TRBJ2-7; D: TRBD2; DNA: TGTGCCAGCAGCACCGGCGGGGCGGGAGGGCCCCACGAGCAGTACTTC; CDR3: CASSTGGAGGPHEQYF
V: TRBV6-1; size: few; J: TRBJ1-4; D: NA; DNA: TGTGCCAGCAGTGGACAGGCTTCTGATGAAAAACTGTTTTTT; CDR3: CASSGQASDEKLFF
V: TRBV6-6; size: NA; J: TRBJ2-2; D: NA; DNA: TGTGCCAGCAGTAGGGACGGGCCGAACACCGGGGAGCTGTTTTTT; CDR3: CASSRDGPNTGELFF
V: TRBV11-3; size: NA; J: TRBJ2-1; D: NA; DNA: TGTGCCAGCAGCTTAGACGCAGGGTCAAATGAGCAGTTCTTC; CDR3: CASSLDAGSNEQFF
V: TRBV7-9; size: NA; J: TRBJ2-1; D: NA; DNA: TGTGCCAGCAGCGGGTTAGGGACCTACAATGAGCAGTTCTTC; CDR3: CASSGLGTYNEQFF
V: TRBV4-3; size: few; J: TRBJ2-7; D: TRBD2; DNA: TGCGCCAGCAGCCAAGATTTGGGCGGGAGTTCATACGAGCAGTACTTC; CDR3: CASSQDLGGSSYEQYF
V: TRBV18; size: NA; J: TRBJ2-1; D: TRBD1; DNA: TGTGCCAGCTCACCCGGGACAGGGGGATATCCCTGGAATGAGCAGTTCTTC; CDR3: CASSPGTGGYPWNEQFF
V: TRBV18; size: few; J: TRBJ2-7; D: TRBD1; DNA: TGTGCCAGCTCACCACAGACAGGGATCTTCGACGAGCAGTACTTC; CDR3: CASSPQTGIFDEQYF
V: TRBV20-1; size: NA; J: TRBJ1-4; D: NA; DNA: TGCAGTGCTAGAGATCGCACCGGGTCGGCCCTATCTCTTTTT; CDR3: CSARDRTGSALSLF
V: TRBV4-3; size: many; J: TRBJ2-5; D: TRBD2; DNA: TGCGCCAGCAGCCAAGGCGGGGGGCTAGGAGAGACCCAGTACTTC; CDR3: CASSQGGGLGETQYF